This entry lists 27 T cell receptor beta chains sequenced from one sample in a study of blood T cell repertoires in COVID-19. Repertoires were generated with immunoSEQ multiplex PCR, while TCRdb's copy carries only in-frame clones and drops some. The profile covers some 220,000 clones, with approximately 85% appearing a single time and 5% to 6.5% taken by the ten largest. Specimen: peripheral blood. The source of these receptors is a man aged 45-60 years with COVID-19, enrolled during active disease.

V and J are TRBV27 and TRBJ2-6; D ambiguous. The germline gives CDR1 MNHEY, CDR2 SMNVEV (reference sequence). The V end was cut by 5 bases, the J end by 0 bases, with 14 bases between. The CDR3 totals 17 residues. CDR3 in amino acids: CASSPTPPTSGANVLTF. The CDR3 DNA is TGTGCCAGCAGTCCTACGCCCCCTACCTCTGGGGCCAACGTCCTGACTTTC. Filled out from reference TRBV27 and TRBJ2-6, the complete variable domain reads EAQVTQNPRYLITVTGKKLTVTCSQNMNHEYMSWYRQDPGLGLRQIYYSMNVEVTDKGDVPEGYKVSRKEKRNFPLILESPSPNQTSLYFCASSPTPPTSGANVLTFGAGSRLTVL.

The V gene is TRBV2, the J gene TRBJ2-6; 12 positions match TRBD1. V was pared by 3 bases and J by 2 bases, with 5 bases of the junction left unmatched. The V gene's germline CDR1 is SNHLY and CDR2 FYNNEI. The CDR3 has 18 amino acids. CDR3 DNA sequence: TGTGCCAGCAGTGAGGGAGGGACAGGGGGCACTGGGGCCAACGTCCTGACTTTC. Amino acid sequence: CASSEGGTGGTGANVLTF.

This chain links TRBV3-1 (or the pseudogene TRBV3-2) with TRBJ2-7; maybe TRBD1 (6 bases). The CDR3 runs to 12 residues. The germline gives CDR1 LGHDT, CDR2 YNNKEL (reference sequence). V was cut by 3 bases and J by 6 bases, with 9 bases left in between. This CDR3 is CASSHRGSEQYF. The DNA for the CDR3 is TGTGCCAGCAGCCACAGGGGATCCGAGCAGTACTTC.

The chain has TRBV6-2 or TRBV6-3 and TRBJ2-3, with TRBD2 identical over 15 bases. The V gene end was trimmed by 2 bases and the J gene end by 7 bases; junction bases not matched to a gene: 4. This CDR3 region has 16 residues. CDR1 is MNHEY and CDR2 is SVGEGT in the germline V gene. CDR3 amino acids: CASSYGLAGGPNTQYF. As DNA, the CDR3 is TGTGCCAGCAGTTACGGACTAGCGGGGGGGCCTAATACGCAGTATTTT.

CDR3 in DNA: TGTGCCAGCTCACCCTCACAGGGGTTTAACACCGGGGAGCTGTTTTTT. Protein product: CASSPSQGFNTGELFF. The chain couples TRBV18 to TRBJ2-2, with 7 bases matching TRBD1. CDR1 is KGHSH, CDR2 LQKENI, per germline. The V gene end was trimmed by 3 bases and the J gene end by 2 bases; junction bases not matched to a gene: 6. The CDR3 length is 16 residues. The full variable domain, completed using reference TRBV18 and TRBJ2-2, is NAGVMQNPRHLVRRRGQEARLRCSPMKGHSHVYWYRQLPEEGLKFMVYLQKENIIDESGMPKERFSAEFPKEGPSILRIQQVVRGDSAAYFCASSPSQGFNTGELFFGEGSRLTVL.

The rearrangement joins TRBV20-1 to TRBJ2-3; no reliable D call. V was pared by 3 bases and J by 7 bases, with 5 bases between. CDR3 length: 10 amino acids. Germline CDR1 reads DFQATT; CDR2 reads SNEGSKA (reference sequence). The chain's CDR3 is CSASSNTQYF. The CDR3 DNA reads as TGCAGTGCTAGTTCAAATACGCAGTATTTT.

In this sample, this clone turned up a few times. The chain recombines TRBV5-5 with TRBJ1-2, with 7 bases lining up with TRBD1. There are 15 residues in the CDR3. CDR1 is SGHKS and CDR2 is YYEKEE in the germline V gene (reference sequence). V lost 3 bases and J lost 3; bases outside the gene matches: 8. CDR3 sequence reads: CASSSTGAGDYGYTF. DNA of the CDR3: TGTGCCAGCAGCTCAACAGGGGCCGGGGACTATGGCTACACCTTC.

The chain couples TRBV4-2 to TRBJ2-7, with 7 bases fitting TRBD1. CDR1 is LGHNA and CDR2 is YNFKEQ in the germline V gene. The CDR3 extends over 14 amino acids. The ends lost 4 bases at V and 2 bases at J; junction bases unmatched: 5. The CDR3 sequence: CASSPSTGTYEQYF. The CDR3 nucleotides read TGTGCCAGCAGCCCCTCGACAGGGACCTACGAGCAGTACTTC.

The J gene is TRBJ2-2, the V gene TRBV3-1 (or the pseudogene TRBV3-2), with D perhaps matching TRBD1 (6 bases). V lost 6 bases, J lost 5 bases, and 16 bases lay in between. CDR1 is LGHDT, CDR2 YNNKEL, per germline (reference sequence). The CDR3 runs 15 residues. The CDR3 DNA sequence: TGTGCCAGCAGGAGGACAGTTCAATCTACCGGGGAGCTGTTTTTT. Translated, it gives CASRRTVQSTGELFF.

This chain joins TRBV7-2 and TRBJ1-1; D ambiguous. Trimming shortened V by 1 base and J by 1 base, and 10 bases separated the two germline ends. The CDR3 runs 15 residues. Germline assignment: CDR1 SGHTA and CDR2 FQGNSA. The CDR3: CASSLGWGGNTEAFF. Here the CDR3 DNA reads TGTGCCAGCAGCTTAGGTTGGGGAGGGAACACTGAAGCTTTCTTT.

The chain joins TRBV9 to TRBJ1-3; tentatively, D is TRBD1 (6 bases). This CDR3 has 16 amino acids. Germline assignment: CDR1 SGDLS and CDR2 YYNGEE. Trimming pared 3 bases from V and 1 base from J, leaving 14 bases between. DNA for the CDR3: TGTGCCAGCAGCGCCAGAGTAACAGGGTCTGGAAACACCATATATTTT. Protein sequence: CASSARVTGSGNTIYF.

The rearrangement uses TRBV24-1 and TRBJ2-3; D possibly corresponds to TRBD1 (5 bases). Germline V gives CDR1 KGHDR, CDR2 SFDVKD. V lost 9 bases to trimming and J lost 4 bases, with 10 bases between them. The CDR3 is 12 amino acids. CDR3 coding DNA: TGTGCCACCGGCCAGGGCGCAGATACGCAGTATTTT. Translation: CATGQGADTQYF.

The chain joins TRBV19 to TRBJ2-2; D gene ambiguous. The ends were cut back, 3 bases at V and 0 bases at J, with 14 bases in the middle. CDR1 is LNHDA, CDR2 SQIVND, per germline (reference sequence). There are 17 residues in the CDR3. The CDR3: CASSIIRVRSNTGELFF. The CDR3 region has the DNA TGTGCCAGTAGTATTATCCGGGTTAGATCGAACACCGGGGAGCTGTTTTTT.

For the CDR3, the DNA is TGTGCCAGCAGCCCCTCCCCCCACTATGGCTACACCTTC. As protein: CASSPSPHYGYTF. This sequence joins TRBV3-1 (or the pseudogene TRBV3-2) and TRBJ1-2; D remains unclear. The CDR3 loop spans 13 amino acids. CDR1 is LGHDT, CDR2 YNNKEL, per germline (reference sequence). V was clipped by 4 bases and J by 3 bases, with 9 bases between them.

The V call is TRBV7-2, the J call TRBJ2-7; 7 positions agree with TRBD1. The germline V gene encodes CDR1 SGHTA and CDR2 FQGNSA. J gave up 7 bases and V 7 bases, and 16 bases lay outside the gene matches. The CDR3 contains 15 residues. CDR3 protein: CASTLTGATWGEQYF. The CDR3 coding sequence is TGTGCCAGCACCCTAACAGGGGCCACTTGGGGTGAGCAGTACTTC.

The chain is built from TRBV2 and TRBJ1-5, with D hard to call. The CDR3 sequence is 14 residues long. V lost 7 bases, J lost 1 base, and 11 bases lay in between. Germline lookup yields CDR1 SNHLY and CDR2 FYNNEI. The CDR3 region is CASNMGGSNQPQHF. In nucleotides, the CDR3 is TGTGCCAGCAATATGGGAGGGAGCAATCAGCCCCAGCATTTT.

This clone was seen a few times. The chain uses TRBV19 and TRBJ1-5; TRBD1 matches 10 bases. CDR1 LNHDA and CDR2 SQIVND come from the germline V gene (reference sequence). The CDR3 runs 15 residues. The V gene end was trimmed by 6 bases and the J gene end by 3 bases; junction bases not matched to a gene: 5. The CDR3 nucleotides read TGTGCCAGTAGGCCCGGGACAGGGGTCAATCAGCCCCAGCATTTT. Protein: CASRPGTGVNQPQHF.

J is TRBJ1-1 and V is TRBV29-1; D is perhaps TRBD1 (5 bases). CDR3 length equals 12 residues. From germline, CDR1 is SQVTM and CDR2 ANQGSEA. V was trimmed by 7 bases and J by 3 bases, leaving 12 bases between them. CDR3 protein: CSGTGTYTEAFF. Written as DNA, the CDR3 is TGCAGCGGCACAGGCACCTACACTGAAGCTTTCTTT.

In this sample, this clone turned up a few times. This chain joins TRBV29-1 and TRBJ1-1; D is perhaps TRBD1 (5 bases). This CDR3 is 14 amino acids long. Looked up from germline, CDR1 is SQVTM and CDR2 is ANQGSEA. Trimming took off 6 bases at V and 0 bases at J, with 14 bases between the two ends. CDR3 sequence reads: CSVGGWGVNTEAFF. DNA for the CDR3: TGCAGCGTGGGCGGATGGGGGGTGAACACTGAAGCTTTCTTT.

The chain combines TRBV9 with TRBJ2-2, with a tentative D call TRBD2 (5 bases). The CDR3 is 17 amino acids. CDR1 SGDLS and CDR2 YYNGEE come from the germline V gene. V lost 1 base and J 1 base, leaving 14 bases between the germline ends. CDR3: CASSVQGRNLNTGELFF. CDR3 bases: TGTGCCAGCAGCGTACAAGGGAGAAACCTGAACACCGGGGAGCTGTTTTTT.

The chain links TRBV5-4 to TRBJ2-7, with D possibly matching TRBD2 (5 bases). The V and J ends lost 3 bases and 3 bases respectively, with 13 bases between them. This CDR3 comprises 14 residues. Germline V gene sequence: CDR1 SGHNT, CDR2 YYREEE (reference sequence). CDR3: CASSSEGLIYEQYF. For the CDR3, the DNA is TGTGCCAGCAGCTCAGAGGGCCTAATCTACGAGCAGTACTTC.

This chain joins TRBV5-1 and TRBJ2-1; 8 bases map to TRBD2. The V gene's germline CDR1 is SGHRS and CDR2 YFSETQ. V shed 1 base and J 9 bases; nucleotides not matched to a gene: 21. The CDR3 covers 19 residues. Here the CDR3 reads CASSLTEASGRTRIFEQFF. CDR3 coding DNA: TGCGCCAGCAGCTTGACGGAGGCTAGCGGGCGCACCAGGATTTTTGAGCAGTTCTTC.

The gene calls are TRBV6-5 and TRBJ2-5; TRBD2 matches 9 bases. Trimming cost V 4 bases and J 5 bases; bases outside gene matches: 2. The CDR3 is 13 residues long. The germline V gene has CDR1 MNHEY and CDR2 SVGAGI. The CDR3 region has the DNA TGTGCCAGCAGTTTAGCGGGGGTTGAGACCCAGTACTTC. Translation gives CASSLAGVETQYF.

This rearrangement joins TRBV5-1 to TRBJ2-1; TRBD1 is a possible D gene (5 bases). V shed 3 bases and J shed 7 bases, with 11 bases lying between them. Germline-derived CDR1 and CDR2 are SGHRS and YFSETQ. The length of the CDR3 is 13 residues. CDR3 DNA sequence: TGCGCCAGCAGCTGGGGCACGGAGAATGAGCAGTTCTTC. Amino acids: CASSWGTENEQFF.

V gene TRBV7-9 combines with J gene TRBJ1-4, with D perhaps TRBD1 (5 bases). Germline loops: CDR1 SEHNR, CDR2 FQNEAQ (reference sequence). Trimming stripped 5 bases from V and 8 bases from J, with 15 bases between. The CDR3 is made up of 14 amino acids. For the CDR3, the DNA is TGTGCCAGCAGCCGTGGGGGGGTCGAGGAAAAACTGTTTTTT. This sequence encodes CASSRGGVEEKLFF.

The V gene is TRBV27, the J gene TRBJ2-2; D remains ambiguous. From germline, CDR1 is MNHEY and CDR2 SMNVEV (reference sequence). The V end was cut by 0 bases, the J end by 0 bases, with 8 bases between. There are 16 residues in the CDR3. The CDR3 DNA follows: TGTGCCAGCAGTTTATCCTACAGACCGAACACCGGGGAGCTGTTTTTT. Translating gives CASSLSYRPNTGELFF.

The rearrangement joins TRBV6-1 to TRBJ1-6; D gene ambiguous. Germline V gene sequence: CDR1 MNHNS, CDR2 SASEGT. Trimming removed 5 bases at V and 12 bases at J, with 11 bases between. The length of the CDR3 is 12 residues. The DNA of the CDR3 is TGTGCCAGCAGTCCCAGGCCACAACCCCTCCACTTT. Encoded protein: CASSPRPQPLHF.